This entry is about one TCR beta chain. The table came from immunoSEQ multiplex PCR; TCRdb's copy has only in-frame clones and leaves some out. The sample lists hundreds of thousands of clones; 76% were seen once. The CDR3 is 15 residues long. Trimming shortened V by 2 bases and J by 6 bases, and 17 bases separated the two germline ends. Germline V gene lookup returns CDR1 MGHRA and CDR2 YSYEKL. The sample originates from a study of shared clonotypes between healthy human individuals. The sample comprised PBMCs. The chain recombines TRBV4-1 with TRBJ2-7, with D unclear. This receptor was obtained from a woman aged 40 to 55 in good health. Some clones in this sample may be carry-over from other donors' samples. The CDR3 protein is CASSQSPLLLGEQYF. CDR3 nucleotides: TGCGCCAGCAGCCAAAGTCCGCTCCTTTTGGGCGAGCAGTACTTC.